The T cell receptor beta chain described here comes from a study of OX40 agonist ivuxolimab in advanced cancers. Per germline, CDR1 SGHRS and CDR2 YFSETQ. CDR3 size: 16 residues. Trimming cost V 5 bases and J 3 bases, with 21 bases left between them. Sequenced by immunoSEQ multiplex PCR; TCRdb stores in-frame clones only, minus some. The table has nearly 80,000 clones, roughly 81% seen once; the top ten hold just under 25%. Sequences were derived from CD4+ or CD8+ T cells sorted from blood, sampled in a trial of the OX40 agonist ivuxolimab. The chain uses TRBV5-1 and TRBJ2-7; D tentatively reads TRBD1 or TRBD2 (6 bases each). The receptor comes from an adult with an advanced solid tumor such as melanoma, head and neck, liver or kidney cancer. In DNA, the CDR3 is TGCGCCAGCAGTCCAGGACTTGGGGGGCAGATCTACGAGCAGTACTTC. It yields the protein CASSPGLGGQIYEQYF.